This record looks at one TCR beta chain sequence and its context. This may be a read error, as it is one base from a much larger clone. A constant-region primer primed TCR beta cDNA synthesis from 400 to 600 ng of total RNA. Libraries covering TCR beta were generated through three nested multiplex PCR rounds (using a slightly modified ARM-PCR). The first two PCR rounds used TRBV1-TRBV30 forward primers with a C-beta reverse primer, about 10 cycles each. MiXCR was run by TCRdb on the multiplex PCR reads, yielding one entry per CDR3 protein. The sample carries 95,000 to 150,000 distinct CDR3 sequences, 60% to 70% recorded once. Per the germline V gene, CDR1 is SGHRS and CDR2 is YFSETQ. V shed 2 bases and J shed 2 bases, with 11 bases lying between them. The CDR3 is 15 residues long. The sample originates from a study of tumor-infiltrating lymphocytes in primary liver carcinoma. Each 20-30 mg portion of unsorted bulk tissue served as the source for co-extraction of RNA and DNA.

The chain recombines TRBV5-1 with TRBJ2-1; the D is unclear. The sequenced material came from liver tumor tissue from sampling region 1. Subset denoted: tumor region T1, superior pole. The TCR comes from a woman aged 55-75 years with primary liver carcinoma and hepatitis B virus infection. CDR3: CASSFRYRPYNEQFF. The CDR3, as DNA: TGCGCCAGCAGCTTCCGGTACCGACCCTACAATGAGCAGTTCTTC.